A single sample is the source of the 14 T cell receptor beta chains below, sequenced in a study of T cell responses to AZD1222 COVID-19 vaccine. Using immunoSEQ multiplex PCR, the repertoire was profiled, and TCRdb retains in-frame clones only, with some absent. The sample consists of around 120,000 clones, 85% to 90% of them appearing once. The material was peripheral blood, obtained on day 0 of AZD1222 vaccination. The receptors originated from an adult in good health.

This clone was seen a single time. This chain uses TRBV5-1 with TRBJ1-4, with D hard to call. The length of the CDR3 is 14 residues. The ends were cut back, 5 bases at V and 11 bases at J, with 19 bases in the middle. Germline values: CDR1 SGHRS, CDR2 YFSETQ. The CDR3 spells CASSPVEWLDKLFF. The CDR3 DNA follows: TGCGCCAGCAGTCCCGTGGAGTGGTTGGACAAACTGTTTTTT.

This clone has a single count. The rearrangement uses TRBV20-1 and TRBJ1-2; a weak D match, TRBD1 (5 bases). CDR3 length: 11 amino acids. V lost 4 bases and J 5 bases, leaving 8 bases between the germline ends. Germline V gives CDR1 DFQATT, CDR2 SNEGSKA (reference sequence). CDR3 protein: CSATRQYGYTF. CDR3 DNA sequence: TGCAGTGCTACAAGACAGTATGGCTACACCTTC.

The chain joins TRBV4-3 to TRBJ2-7, with 10 bases fitting TRBD2. Germline V gene lookup returns CDR1 LGHNA and CDR2 YSLEER. J gave up 3 bases and V 4 bases, and 15 bases lay outside the gene matches. CDR3 size: 18 residues. CDR3 residues: CASSRALLAGDQNYEQYF. The CDR3 DNA sequence: TGCGCCAGCAGCCGTGCTTTGCTAGCGGGAGACCAAAACTACGAGCAGTACTTC.

The rearrangement joins TRBV9 to TRBJ1-5; 8 bases agree with TRBD1. Germline CDR1 and CDR2: SGDLS and YYNGEE. The CDR3 is made up of 15 amino acids. J lost 1 base, V lost 2 bases, and 2 bases had no gene match. CDR3 nucleotides: TGTGCCAGCAGCGTGGGGACAGGAAGCAATCAGCCCCAGCATTTT. It yields the protein CASSVGTGSNQPQHF.

The CDR3 nucleotides are TGTGCCAGCAGCTTAGCGCCTTGGGACAGGGGGTCGACCGAGCAGTACTTC. It specifies CASSLAPWDRGSTEQYF. The rearrangement joins TRBV7-8 to TRBJ2-7, with TRBD1 matching 11 bases. V was pared by 0 bases and J by 6 bases, with 10 bases of the junction left unmatched. CDR3 length: 17 amino acids. Germline CDR1 and CDR2: SGHVS and FQNEAQ.

The chain employs TRBV27 and TRBJ2-3, with 8 nucleotides matching TRBD2. CDR3 length equals 15 residues. V shed 5 bases, J shed 0 bases, and the junction held 4 bases outside the gene matches. The germline V gene has CDR1 MNHEY and CDR2 SMNVEV (reference sequence). CDR3 protein: CASSARGASTDTQYF. The CDR3 DNA is TGTGCCAGCAGTGCGCGGGGGGCTAGCACAGATACGCAGTATTTT.

V usage is TRBV28 and J usage is TRBJ1-2; a possible D gene is TRBD1 (6 bases). The V end lost 3 bases, the J end lost 4 bases, and 9 bases lay between the germline ends. The CDR3 has 13 amino acids. The germline gives CDR1 MDHEN, CDR2 SYDVKM. The CDR3 protein is CASSLQGPYGYTF. The CDR3, as DNA: TGTGCCAGCAGTTTGCAGGGGCCCTATGGCTACACCTTC.

The chain couples TRBV4-3 to TRBJ1-2, with 8 bases aligning to TRBD1. The V gene end was trimmed by 3 bases and the J gene end by 1 base; junction bases not matched to a gene: 4. Germline values: CDR1 LGHNA, CDR2 YSLEER. The CDR3 totals 15 residues. Here the CDR3 DNA reads TGCGCCAGCAGCCAGACGGGACAGGATAACTATGGCTACACCTTC. Translated: CASSQTGQDNYGYTF.

The CDR3 DNA follows: TGTGCCAGCAGCCCCCGGACAGGGTCCGACGGCTACACCTTC. Translating it yields CASSPRTGSDGYTF. The chain links TRBV7-2 to TRBJ1-2; 8 positions match TRBD1. Per the germline V gene, CDR1 is SGHTA and CDR2 is FQGNSA. J lost 8 bases, V lost 5 bases, and 10 bases had no gene match. This CDR3 comprises 14 residues.

The chain employs TRBV5-6 and TRBJ1-1; D unresolved. Germline V gene sequence: CDR1 SGHDT, CDR2 YYEEEE. This CDR3 is 12 amino acids long. V was cut by 2 bases and J by 5 bases, with 7 bases left in between. As DNA, the CDR3 is TGTGCCAGCAGCTTACTGGGGACTGAAGCTTTCTTT. Translated: CASSLLGTEAFF.

The chain recombines TRBV10-3 with TRBJ1-1, with 8 bases lining up with TRBD1. Trimming at V came to 7 bases and at J to 7 bases, leaving 14 bases not matched to a gene. The V gene's germline CDR1 is ENHRY and CDR2 SYGVKD. The CDR3 contains 15 residues. Here the CDR3 DNA reads TGTGCCATCAAATCCGGACAGGGCACGTCGTTTGAAGCTTTCTTT. It yields the protein CAIKSGQGTSFEAFF.

V gene TRBV5-4 combines with J gene TRBJ2-5; D remains unclear. The CDR3 is made up of 14 amino acids. Trimming shortened V by 4 bases and J by 5 bases, and 15 bases separated the two germline ends. Germline CDR1 reads SGHNT; CDR2 reads YYREEE (reference sequence). Here the CDR3 reads CASSPVTSTETQYF. The CDR3, as DNA: TGTGCCAGCAGCCCCGTCACGTCTACGGAGACCCAGTACTTC.

This chain joins TRBV5-1 and TRBJ1-3; possible D gene TRBD1, 6 bases. The V end was cut by 5 bases, the J end by 2 bases, with 14 bases between. Germline V gene sequence: CDR1 SGHRS, CDR2 YFSETQ. This CDR3 spans 15 amino acids. The CDR3 loop reads CASRQGLGAGNTIYF. DNA for the CDR3: TGCGCCAGCAGACAGGGATTAGGTGCTGGAAACACCATATATTTT.

The chain joins TRBV18 to TRBJ1-4; D ambiguous. The germline gives CDR1 KGHSH, CDR2 LQKENI. There are 14 residues in the CDR3. V was cut by 3 bases and J by 5 bases, with 10 bases left in between. CDR3 sequence (DNA): TGTGCCAGCTCACCCCGAGGTGGGAATGAAAAACTGTTTTTT. This translates into CASSPRGGNEKLFF.